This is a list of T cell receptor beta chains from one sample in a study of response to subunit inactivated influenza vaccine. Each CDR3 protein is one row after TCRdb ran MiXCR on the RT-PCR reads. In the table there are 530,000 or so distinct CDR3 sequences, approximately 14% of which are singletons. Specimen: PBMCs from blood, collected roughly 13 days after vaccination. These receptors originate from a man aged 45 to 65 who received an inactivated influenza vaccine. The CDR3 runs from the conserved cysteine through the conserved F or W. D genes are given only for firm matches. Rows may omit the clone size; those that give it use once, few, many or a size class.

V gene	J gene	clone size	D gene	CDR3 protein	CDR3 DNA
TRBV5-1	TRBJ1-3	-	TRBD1	CASSSGQAYSGNTIYF	TGCGCCAGCAGCTCGGGACAGGCCTACTCTGGAAACACCATATATTTT
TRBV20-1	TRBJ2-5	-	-	CSASPVLLETQYF	TGCAGTGCTTCCCCCGTCCTACTAGAGACCCAGTACTTC
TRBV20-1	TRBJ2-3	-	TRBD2	CSANSGRAGDTQYF	TGCAGTGCGAATAGCGGGAGGGCGGGAGATACGCAGTATTTT
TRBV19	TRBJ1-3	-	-	CASSMGRRSSGNTIYF	TGTGCCAGTAGTATGGGACGTCGGAGCTCTGGAAACACCATATATTTT
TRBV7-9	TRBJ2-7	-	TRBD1	CASNRGPSYEQYF	TGTGCCAGCAACAGGGGGCCGTCCTACGAGCAGTACTTC
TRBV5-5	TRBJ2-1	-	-	CASSPPTVEQFF	TGTGCCAGCAGCCCCCCGACGGTGGAGCAGTTCTTC
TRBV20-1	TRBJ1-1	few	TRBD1	CSAGPRNRGRKDTEAFF	TGCAGTGCTGGCCCTCGTAACAGGGGGCGCAAGGACACTGAAGCTTTCTTT
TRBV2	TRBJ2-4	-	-	CASSEVLGPSGPGNIQYF	TGTGCCAGCAGTGAAGTTCTCGGGCCTAGTGGACCGGGAAACATTCAGTACTTC
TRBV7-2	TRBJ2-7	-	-	CASSLGRRMYEQYF	TGTGCCAGCAGCTTAGGCCGGCGTATGTACGAGCAGTACTTC
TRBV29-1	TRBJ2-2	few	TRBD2	CSVEARGVSNTGELFF	TGCAGCGTTGAAGCCCGGGGGGTTTCGAACACCGGGGAGCTGTTTTTT
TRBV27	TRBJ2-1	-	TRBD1	CASSIHRDSRDYNEQFF	TGTGCCAGCAGTATCCACCGGGACAGCCGAGACTACAATGAGCAGTTCTTC
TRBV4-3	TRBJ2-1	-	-	CASSRGTLEVNEQFF	TGCGCCAGCAGCCGAGGGACCTTAGAGGTCAATGAGCAGTTCTTC
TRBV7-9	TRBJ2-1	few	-	CASTRQDNEQFF	TGTGCCAGCACCCGACAGGACAATGAGCAGTTCTTC
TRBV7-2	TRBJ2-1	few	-	CASRFTGRSSYNEQFF	TGTGCCAGCAGGTTTACAGGAAGGAGCTCCTACAATGAGCAGTTCTTC
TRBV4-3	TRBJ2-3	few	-	CASSQDIRSDTQYF	TGCGCCAGCAGCCAAGATATAAGGTCAGATACGCAGTATTTT
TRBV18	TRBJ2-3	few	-	CASSPGPQDRLLTQYF	TGTGCCAGCTCACCTGGTCCCCAGGACCGCTTGCTTACGCAGTATTTT